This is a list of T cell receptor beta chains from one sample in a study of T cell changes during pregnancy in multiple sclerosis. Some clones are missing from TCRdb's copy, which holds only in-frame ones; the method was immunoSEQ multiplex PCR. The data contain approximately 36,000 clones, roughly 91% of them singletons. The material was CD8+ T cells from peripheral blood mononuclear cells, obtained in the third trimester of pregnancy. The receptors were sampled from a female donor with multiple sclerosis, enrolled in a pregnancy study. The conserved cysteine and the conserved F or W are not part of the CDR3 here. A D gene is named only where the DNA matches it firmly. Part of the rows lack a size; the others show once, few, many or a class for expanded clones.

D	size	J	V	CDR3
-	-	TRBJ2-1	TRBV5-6	ASSLPGGGVEQF
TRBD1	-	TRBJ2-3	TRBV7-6	ASSPVRGQGTDTQY
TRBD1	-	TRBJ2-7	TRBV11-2	ASSFTRGPYEQY
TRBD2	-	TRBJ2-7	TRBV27	ASSLAGGPGEQY
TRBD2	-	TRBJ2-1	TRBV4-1	ASSQEEPSGEGRGEQF
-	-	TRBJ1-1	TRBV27	ASRQGNTEAF
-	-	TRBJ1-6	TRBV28	ASSLPAGDNSPLH
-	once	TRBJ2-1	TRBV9	ASSASGETYNEQF
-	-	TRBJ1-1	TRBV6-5	ASSIQARNTEAF
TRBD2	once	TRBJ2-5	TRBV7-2	ASSVRMRGGRETQY
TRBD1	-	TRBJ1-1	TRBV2	ASEYPDRGGTEAF
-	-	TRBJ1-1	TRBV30	AWSVGGARTEAF
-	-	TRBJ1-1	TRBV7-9	ASSYRRDTHMNTEAF
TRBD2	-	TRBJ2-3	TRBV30	AWRGRVGDTQY
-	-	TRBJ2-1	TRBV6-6	ASSYRGTYNEQF
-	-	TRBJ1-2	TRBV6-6	ASSPATAYGYT
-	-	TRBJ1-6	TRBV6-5	ASGYRSSYNSPLH
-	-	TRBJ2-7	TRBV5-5	ASSLVAYEQY
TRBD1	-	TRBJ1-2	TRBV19	ASGQDSGYT
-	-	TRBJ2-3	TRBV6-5	ASSPGGPTDTQY
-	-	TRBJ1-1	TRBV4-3	ASSQGGEGGTEAF
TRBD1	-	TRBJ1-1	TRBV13	ASSGSPGQGSTEAF
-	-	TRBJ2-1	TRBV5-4	ASSSQGREQF
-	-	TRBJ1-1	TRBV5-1	ASSLTVRNTEAF
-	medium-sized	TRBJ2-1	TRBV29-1	SYGGDTAAPYNEQF
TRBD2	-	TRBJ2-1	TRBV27	ASKGLLAGGIGEQF
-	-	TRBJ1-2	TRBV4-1	ASSRTFPWQGRPYGYT
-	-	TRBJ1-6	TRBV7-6	ASSFKRGPYSPLH
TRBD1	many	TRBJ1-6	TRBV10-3	AISEAGTGPNSPLH
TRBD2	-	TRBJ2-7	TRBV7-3	ASSEIAGGLDEQY
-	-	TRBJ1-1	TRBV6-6	ASSYETNTEAF
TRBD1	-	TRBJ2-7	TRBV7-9	ASSSGDRVLEQY
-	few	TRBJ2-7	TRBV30	AWSAGGAEYREQY
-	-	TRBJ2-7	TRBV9	ASSVGEDYEQY
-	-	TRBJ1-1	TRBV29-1	SVEGRTGSTEAF
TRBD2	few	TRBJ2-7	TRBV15	ATSSETSGGSEQY
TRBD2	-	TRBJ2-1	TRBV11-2	ASSTPKRGGNNEQF
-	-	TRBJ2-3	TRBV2	AMYTSSTDTQY
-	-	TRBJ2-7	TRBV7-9	ASSPPGGYEQY
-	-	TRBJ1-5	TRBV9	ASSVGGISNQPQH
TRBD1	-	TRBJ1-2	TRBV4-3	ASSQDLPGGGYYGYT
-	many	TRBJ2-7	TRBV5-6	ASSLAREQY
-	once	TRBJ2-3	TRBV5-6	ASSLGTVSTDTQY
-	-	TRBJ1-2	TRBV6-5	ASSYSDSPVYGYT
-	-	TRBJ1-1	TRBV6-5	ASSYFSTGTEAF
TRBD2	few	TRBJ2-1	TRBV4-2	ASSQEAGGHNEQF
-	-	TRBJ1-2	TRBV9	ASSVDSMVGYT
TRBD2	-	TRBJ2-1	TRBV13	ASSLGLAPF
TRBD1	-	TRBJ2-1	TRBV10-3	AISSLGTGDYNEQF
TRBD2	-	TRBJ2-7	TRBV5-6	ASSLEAGGHHEQY
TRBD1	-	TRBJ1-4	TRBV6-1	ASSEGTGEHEKLF
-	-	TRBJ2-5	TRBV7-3	ASSFLVGETQY
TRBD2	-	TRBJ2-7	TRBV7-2	ASSSGGYLYEQY
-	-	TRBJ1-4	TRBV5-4	ASSKGDSATNEKLF
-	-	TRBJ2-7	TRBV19	ASSISGRGYEQY
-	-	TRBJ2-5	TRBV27	ASSIARRETQY
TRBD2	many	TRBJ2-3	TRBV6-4	ASSTSGETDTQY